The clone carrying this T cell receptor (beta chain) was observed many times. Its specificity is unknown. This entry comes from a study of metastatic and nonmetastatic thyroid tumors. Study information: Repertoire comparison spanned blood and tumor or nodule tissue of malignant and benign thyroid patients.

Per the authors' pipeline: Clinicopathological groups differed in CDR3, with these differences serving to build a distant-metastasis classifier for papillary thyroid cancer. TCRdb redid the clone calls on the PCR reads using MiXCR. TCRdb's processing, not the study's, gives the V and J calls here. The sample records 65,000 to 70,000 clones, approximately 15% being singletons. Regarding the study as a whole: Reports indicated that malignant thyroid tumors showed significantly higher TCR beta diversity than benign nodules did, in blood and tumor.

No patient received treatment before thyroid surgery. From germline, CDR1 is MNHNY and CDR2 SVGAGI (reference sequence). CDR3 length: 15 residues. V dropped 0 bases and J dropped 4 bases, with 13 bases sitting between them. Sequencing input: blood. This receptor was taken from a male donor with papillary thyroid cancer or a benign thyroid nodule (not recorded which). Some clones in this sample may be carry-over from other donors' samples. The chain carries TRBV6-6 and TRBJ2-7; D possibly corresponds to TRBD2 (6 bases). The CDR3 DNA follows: TGTGCCAGCAGTTACTCTCAGGCGACTAGTTACGAGCAGTACTTC. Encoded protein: CASSYSQATSYEQYF.